Below are 32 T cell receptor beta chains sequenced from a single sample in a study of cytomegalovirus exposure and HLA in healthy donors. PCR amplification relied on 60 Vbeta primers (plus 13 Jbeta primers). Data came from immunoSEQ multiplex PCR; TCRdb stores just in-frame clones and leaves some out. The listing records tens of thousands of clones. The sample consisted of PBMCs. Source of these receptors: a man aged 40-49 years in good health and CMV-seronegative.

Written as DNA, the CDR3 is TGTGCCAGCAGTGCGGATCCAGGGGGCGCGGGCAATCAGCCCCAGCATTTT. This sequence encodes CASSADPGGAGNQPQHF. The rearrangement uses TRBV6-1 and TRBJ1-5, with 8 positions matching TRBD1. Germline V gene lookup returns CDR1 MNHNS and CDR2 SASEGT. V was clipped by 4 bases and J by 2 bases; unmatched bases: 10. This CDR3 contains 17 residues.

The CDR3 nucleotides are TGTGCCAGCAGTTTATACCCCAGCGGGGGGGGAGAGACCCAGTACTTC. As protein: CASSLYPSGGGETQYF. This chain joins TRBV27 and TRBJ2-5; 10 bases match TRBD2. This CDR3 has 16 amino acids. Germline V lookup: CDR1 MNHEY, CDR2 SMNVEV (reference sequence). Trimming at V came to 1 base and at J to 4 bases, leaving 6 bases not matched to a gene.

The J gene is TRBJ2-1, the V gene TRBV27; D might be TRBD1 (6 bases). V was shortened by 5 bases and J by 5 bases, with 13 bases between the two germline ends. Germline lookup yields CDR1 MNHEY and CDR2 SMNVEV (reference sequence). This CDR3 is built from 14 residues. As DNA, the CDR3 is TGTGCCAGCAGTCGGAAATACAGGGACAATGAGCAGTTCTTC. It translates to CASSRKYRDNEQFF.

J is TRBJ1-1 and V is TRBV5-1, with TRBD1 identical over 8 bases. Trimming took 4 bases from V and 5 from J; bases not matched to a gene: 7. The germline gives CDR1 SGHRS, CDR2 YFSETQ. The CDR3 runs to 14 residues. The CDR3 DNA follows: TGCGCCAGCAGCCGCAGGGGGCTCGAAACTGAAGCTTTCTTT. It specifies CASSRRGLETEAFF.

V gene TRBV7-8 combines with J gene TRBJ1-2, with a possible D match to TRBD1 (5 bases). Deletions cut 5 bases from V and 1 base from J, with 11 bases between. Germline values: CDR1 SGHVS, CDR2 FQNEAQ. The CDR3 consists of 14 residues. The CDR3 loop is CASSPTANNYGYTF. In DNA, the CDR3 is TGTGCCAGCAGCCCGACAGCTAATAACTATGGCTACACCTTC.

V is TRBV2 and J is TRBJ1-5; TRBD1 is a possible D gene (6 bases). Deletions cut 4 bases from V and 6 bases from J, with 10 bases between. Germline CDR1 reads SNHLY; CDR2 reads FYNNEI. The CDR3 is 13 amino acids. The chain's CDR3 is CASSVGGGQPQHF. The CDR3 DNA sequence: TGTGCCAGCAGTGTTGGGGGCGGTCAGCCCCAGCATTTT.

The rearrangement uses TRBV2 and TRBJ1-1, with D unclear. CDR1 SNHLY and CDR2 FYNNEI come from the germline V gene. V was pared by 6 bases and J by 1 base, with 6 bases between. The CDR3 contains 12 residues. The CDR3 sequence: CASRLRNTEAFF. As DNA, the CDR3 is TGTGCCAGCAGGTTGCGGAACACTGAAGCTTTCTTT.

The chain combines TRBV18 with TRBJ1-5, with D possibly TRBD1 on 6 matching bases. The CDR3 sequence is 16 residues long. Germline assignment: CDR1 KGHSH and CDR2 LQKENI. V lost 4 bases to trimming and J lost 4 bases, with 17 bases between them. The CDR3 is CASSREGDQTNQPQHF. As DNA, the CDR3 is TGTGCCAGCTCACGAGAGGGGGACCAGACTAATCAGCCCCAGCATTTT.

The chain combines TRBV7-9 with TRBJ1-1; TRBD1 is a possible D gene (5 bases). Trimming removed 1 base at V and 11 bases at J, with 14 bases between. Germline V lookup: CDR1 SEHNR, CDR2 FQNEAQ (reference sequence). This CDR3 spans 13 amino acids. The CDR3 bases are TGTGCCAGCAGCTTAGTCCAGGGAGGAAAGGCTTTCTTT. Translating it yields CASSLVQGGKAFF.

CDR3 loop: CASSQDRTGNTEAFF. The CDR3 DNA follows: TGTGCCAGCAGCCAGGATAGAACAGGGAACACTGAAGCTTTCTTT. The chain employs TRBV14 and TRBJ1-1; maybe TRBD1 (5 bases). Germline-derived CDR1 and CDR2 are SGHDN and FVKESK. The CDR3 sequence is 15 residues long. V lost 3 bases to trimming and J lost 1 base, with 12 bases between them.

The chain couples TRBV18 to TRBJ1-6; D not resolved. Trimming pared 4 bases from V and 3 bases from J, leaving 13 bases between. The germline V gene has CDR1 KGHSH and CDR2 LQKENI. The CDR3 is made up of 16 amino acids. The CDR3 nucleotides are TGTGCCAGCTCACTTGACTCGCTGAACTATAATTCACCCCTCCACTTT. Translated, it gives CASSLDSLNYNSPLHF.

The chain has TRBV27 and TRBJ1-5; tentatively, D is TRBD1 (5 bases). The CDR3 extends over 15 amino acids. Trimming removed 8 bases from V and 5 bases from J, with 19 bases in between. Germline V gene lookup returns CDR1 MNHEY and CDR2 SMNVEV (reference sequence). The CDR3: CASGAGEGLHQPQHF. Written as DNA, the CDR3 is TGTGCCAGCGGCGCGGGGGAAGGCTTGCATCAGCCCCAGCATTTT.

The chain combines TRBV4-1 with TRBJ2-7; 9 bases match TRBD2. J was trimmed by 3 bases and V by 0 bases; bases with no gene match: 9. The CDR3 is 17 amino acids. CDR1 and CDR2 (germline): MGHRA, YSYEKL. In nucleotides, the CDR3 is TGCGCCAGCAGCCAAGATCCAAGGAGCGGGGGGAACTACGAGCAGTACTTC. Translation gives CASSQDPRSGGNYEQYF.

V and J are TRBV7-6 and TRBJ1-3; D remains ambiguous. The CDR3 spans 16 residues. From germline, CDR1 is SGHVS and CDR2 FNYEAQ. V was shortened by 2 bases and J by 0 bases, with 11 bases between the two germline ends. The CDR3 DNA follows: TGTGCCAGCAGCTTAACAACTGGGAGCTCTGGAAACACCATATATTTT. It codes for CASSLTTGSSGNTIYF. Together with reference TRBV7-6 and TRBJ1-3, the CDR3 gives the full variable domain: GAGVSQSPRYKVTKRGQDVALRCDPISGHVSLYWYRQALGQGPEFLTYFNYEAQQDKSGLPNDRFSAERPEGSISTLTIQRTEQRDSAMYRCASSLTTGSSGNTIYFGEGSWLTVV.

The chain carries TRBV11-1 and TRBJ2-7; TRBD2 is a possible D gene (6 bases). Germline CDR1 reads SGHAT; CDR2 reads FQDESV (reference sequence). V shed 6 bases and J shed 0 bases, with 12 bases lying between them. This CDR3 is built from 14 residues. The CDR3 region is CASREAGSSYEQYF. The CDR3 nucleotides read TGTGCCAGCAGGGAGGCGGGGAGCTCCTACGAGCAGTACTTC.

The rearrangement uses TRBV6-6 and TRBJ2-7; TRBD1 is a possible D gene (5 bases). The CDR3 consists of 14 residues. The V gene lost 5 bases and the J gene lost 0 bases, with 11 bases spanning the gap. Germline V gene data show CDR1 as MNHNY and CDR2 as SVGAGI (reference sequence). CDR3 coding DNA: TGTGCCAGCAGTCAACAGGCTTACTCCTACGAGCAGTACTTC. Its protein product is CASSQQAYSYEQYF.

The gene calls are TRBV2 and TRBJ2-5, with a tentative D call TRBD1 (6 bases). V was clipped by 4 bases and J by 5 bases, with 14 bases between them. The germline gives CDR1 SNHLY, CDR2 FYNNEI. There are 14 residues in the CDR3. The CDR3 DNA sequence: TGTGCCAGCAGTGTCGGGACACCCCCGGAGACCCAGTACTTC. Translating gives CASSVGTPPETQYF.

The chain carries TRBV7-8 and TRBJ1-5; 8 nucleotides line up with TRBD1. CDR1 is SGHVS and CDR2 is FQNEAQ in the germline V gene. V lost 1 base and J lost 6; bases outside the gene matches: 5. The CDR3 loop spans 15 amino acids. The CDR3 region is CASSLETGVGQPQHF. Written as DNA, the CDR3 is TGTGCCAGCAGCTTAGAGACAGGGGTAGGTCAGCCCCAGCATTTT. Using reference TRBV7-8 and TRBJ1-5 for the parts outside the CDR3, the full variable domain is GAGVSQSPRYKVAKRGQDVALRCDPISGHVSLFWYQQALGQGPEFLTYFQNEAQLDKSGLPSDRFFAERPEGSVSTLKIQRTQQEDSAVYLCASSLETGVGQPQHFGDGTRLSIL.

The V gene is TRBV30, the J gene TRBJ1-2, with D hard to call. Germline V CDR1 and CDR2: GTSNPN, SVGIG (reference sequence). The CDR3 totals 14 residues. Trimming shortened V by 0 bases and J by 3 bases, and 11 bases separated the two germline ends. The CDR3 DNA is TGTGCCTGGAGTGTACGGAGGGCGGACTATGGCTACACCTTC. It codes for CAWSVRRADYGYTF.

This rearrangement joins TRBV4-2 to TRBJ1-5; D is ambiguous. The length of the CDR3 is 14 residues. Germline V lookup: CDR1 LGHNA, CDR2 YNFKEQ. Trimming pared 4 bases from V and 2 bases from J, leaving 9 bases between. The CDR3 bases are TGTGCCAGCAGCCCCGACATAGGCAATCAGCCCCAGCATTTT. Its protein product is CASSPDIGNQPQHF.

The chain links TRBV9 to TRBJ2-1; 13 nucleotides line up with TRBD2. The CDR3 runs 16 residues. Losses at the gene ends were 4 bases for V and 9 bases for J; bases not matched to a gene: 10. Germline V lookup: CDR1 SGDLS, CDR2 YYNGEE. CDR3 DNA: TGTGCCAGCAGCTCCCGGACTAGCGGGGGCTTGGCTGAGCAGTTCTTC. Protein sequence: CASSSRTSGGLAEQFF.

This chain connects TRBV30 to TRBJ2-2, with D perhaps TRBD1 (6 bases). This CDR3 region has 14 residues. CDR1 is GTSNPN and CDR2 is SVGIG in the germline V gene (reference sequence). Trimming left V 7 bases short and J 1 base short, with 13 bases between. The CDR3 region is CASPGHRNTGELFF. The CDR3 nucleotides read TGTGCCTCACCGGGACACCGGAACACCGGGGAGCTGTTTTTT.

The V and J genes are TRBV5-4 and TRBJ1-2; D may be TRBD1 (6 bases). Trimming removed 0 bases at V and 8 bases at J, with 11 bases between. The CDR3 spans 13 residues. Germline V gene data show CDR1 as SGHNT and CDR2 as YYREEE (reference sequence). The CDR3 protein is CASSLDTTGGYTF. CDR3 in DNA: TGTGCCAGCAGCTTGGATACTACAGGGGGCTACACCTTC.

The rearrangement uses TRBV5-1 and TRBJ1-5, with 10 bases identical to TRBD1. CDR1 and CDR2 from the germline V gene are SGHRS and YFSETQ. CDR3 length: 14 amino acids. Trimming took 4 bases from V and 6 from J; bases not matched to a gene: 4. CDR3 nucleotides: TGCGCCAGCAGCCCGACAGGGGGCCCTCAGCCCCAGCATTTT. This gives the protein CASSPTGGPQPQHF. The entire variable domain, with the rest obtained from reference TRBV5-1 and TRBJ1-5, is as follows: KAGVTQTPRYLIKTRGQQVTLSCSPISGHRSVSWYQQTPGQGLQFLFEYFSETQRNKGNFPGRFSGRQFSNSRSEMNVSTLELGDSALYLCASSPTGGPQPQHFGDGTRLSIL.

In nucleotides, the CDR3 is TGTGCCAGCAGCTTATCCGCGGGGACTACAGATACGCAGTATTTT. This gives the protein CASSLSAGTTDTQYF. The chain recombines TRBV7-2 with TRBJ2-3; maybe TRBD2 (6 bases). V shed 2 bases and J shed 3 bases, with 12 bases lying between them. The CDR3 extends over 15 amino acids. Per germline, CDR1 SGHTA and CDR2 FQGNSA.

The chain carries TRBV5-1 and TRBJ1-1; D might be TRBD1 (5 bases). Trimming removed 0 bases from V and 5 bases from J, with 14 bases in between. The CDR3 spans 15 residues. In germline, CDR1 is SGHRS, CDR2 YFSETQ. The CDR3: CASSLAGQGGTEAFF. In DNA, the CDR3 is TGCGCCAGCAGCTTGGCCGGGCAGGGTGGGACTGAAGCTTTCTTT. The variable domain in full, with the rest retrieved from reference TRBV5-1 and TRBJ1-1, is KAGVTQTPRYLIKTRGQQVTLSCSPISGHRSVSWYQQTPGQGLQFLFEYFSETQRNKGNFPGRFSGRQFSNSRSEMNVSTLELGDSALYLCASSLAGQGGTEAFFGQGTRLTVV.

The chain has TRBV15 and TRBJ2-3; possible D gene TRBD2, 5 bases. The CDR3 spans 14 residues. Germline CDR1 LNHNV, CDR2 YYDKDF (reference sequence). Trimming stripped 3 bases from V and 4 bases from J, with 11 bases between. For the CDR3, the DNA is TGTGCCACCAGCAGGCCTACTAGGGCAGATACGCAGTATTTT. It is translated as CATSRPTRADTQYF.

This chain connects TRBV12-5 to TRBJ1-1; D might be TRBD1 (5 bases). Germline loops: CDR1 LGHNT, CDR2 FRNRAP. The CDR3 has 14 residues. With 7 bases removed from V and 4 bases from J, the gap between germline ends came to 16 bases. This chain's CDR3 is CASARTGGGTEAFF. Here the CDR3 DNA reads TGTGCTAGTGCCAGAACTGGGGGAGGCACTGAAGCTTTCTTT.

This chain uses TRBV15 with TRBJ1-6; 7 bases agree with TRBD1. The CDR3 sequence is 17 residues long. V lost 0 bases, J lost 8 bases, and 10 bases stayed unmatched. Per germline, CDR1 LNHNV and CDR2 YYDKDF (reference sequence). The CDR3 loop is CATSRDRTAGGYSPLHF. The CDR3 coding sequence is TGTGCCACCAGCAGAGATCGGACGGCAGGGGGATATTCACCCCTCCACTTT.

The DNA for the CDR3 is TGCGCCAGCAGCCGCCAGCTATCGGGTCCGGTCGAGCAGTACTTC. Amino acid sequence: CASSRQLSGPVEQYF. V usage is TRBV5-1 and J usage is TRBJ2-7; D unresolved. The V end lost 4 bases, the J end lost 6 bases, and 20 bases lay between the germline ends. CDR3 length: 15 residues. Germline V gene data show CDR1 as SGHRS and CDR2 as YFSETQ.

The rearrangement uses TRBV29-1 and TRBJ2-7; 8 nucleotides agree with TRBD2. The CDR3 loop spans 14 amino acids. J gave up 5 bases and V 7 bases, and 13 bases lay outside the gene matches. In germline, CDR1 is SQVTM, CDR2 ANQGSEA. The CDR3 DNA follows: TGCAGCGCCGGGGGGGCCGAGTTCGGAAACGAGCAGTACTTC. The encoded protein is CSAGGAEFGNEQYF.

The genes are TRBV15 and TRBJ1-2; D uncertain. V lost 5 bases and J 5 bases, leaving 18 bases between the germline ends. Germline CDR1 is LNHNV and CDR2 is YYDKDF (reference sequence). The CDR3 is made up of 15 amino acids. DNA for the CDR3: TGTGCCACCAGCCTCAACTCCCGGGTCGAGTATGGCTACACCTTC. Translating it yields CATSLNSRVEYGYTF.